Shown below are 28 T cell receptor beta chains from a single sample sequenced in a study of regulatory T cells in long-lasting Graves disease. Time point: newly diagnosed GD, antithyroid drugs for less than 3 months. From PBMCs, RNA was extracted and then used to make the TCR library. Building of the TCR beta libraries involved iRepertoire HTBI primers and Arm-PCR of CDR3 regions. TCRdb independently ran MiXCR on the multiplex PCR reads; one entry per CDR3 protein. The sample has roughly 400,000 distinct CDR3 sequences; 15% are singletons. In addition, the sample was reused for a study of T cells in Graves' hyperthyroidism and ophthalmopathy.

The sequencing used peripheral blood mononuclear cells (PBMCs), collected at new diagnosis, from a patient treated with antithyroid drugs. Receptors were obtained from a woman between 40 and 50 years old with Graves disease.

This clonotype was found many times. The chain is built from TRBV10-3 and TRBJ2-1; D might be TRBD2 (5 bases). This CDR3 contains 12 residues. The V and J ends lost 4 bases and 11 bases respectively, with 12 bases between them. Germline V gene lookup returns CDR1 ENHRY and CDR2 SYGVKD. This CDR3 reads CAISGVSDQQFF. In DNA, the CDR3 is TGTGCCATCAGTGGGGTTAGCGACCAGCAGTTCTTC.

This clonotype was found many times. The chain combines TRBV28 with TRBJ2-7; 10 bases match TRBD2. CDR3 length equals 15 residues. Germline V gene data show CDR1 as MDHEN and CDR2 as SYDVKM. V was pared by 4 bases and J by 2 bases, with 5 bases of the junction left unmatched. CDR3 amino acids: CASSYGTSATYEQYF. CDR3 DNA: TGTGCCAGCAGTTACGGGACTAGCGCAACCTACGAGCAGTACTTC.

This chain links TRBV25-1 with TRBJ1-6; D is unresolved. Germline CDR1 MGHDK, CDR2 SYGVNS. The CDR3 sequence is 13 residues long. Trimming took off 3 bases at V and 3 bases at J, with 3 bases between the two ends. As DNA, the CDR3 is TGTGCCAGCAGTGACAGCTATAATTCACCCCTCCACTTT. It codes for CASSDSYNSPLHF.

V usage is TRBV7-3 and J usage is TRBJ2-1; D may be TRBD1 or TRBD2 (5 bases each). The CDR3 length is 14 residues. Trimming stripped 2 bases from V and 8 bases from J, with 13 bases between. Germline-derived CDR1 and CDR2 are SGHTA and FQGTGA. The CDR3 here is CASSLVGELDEQFF. For the CDR3, the DNA is TGTGCCAGCAGCTTAGTAGGGGAGTTGGATGAGCAGTTCTTC. Combining the CDR3 with reference TRBV7-3 and TRBJ2-1 gives the whole variable domain GAGVSQTPSNKVTEKGKYVELRCDPISGHTALYWYRQSLGQGPEFLIYFQGTGAADDSGLPNDRFFAVRPEGSVSTLKIQRTERGDSAVYLCASSLVGELDEQFFGPGTRLTVL.

This clonotype was recorded at least ten times. The V call is TRBV7-2, the J call TRBJ2-6; D may be TRBD1 (6 bases). V was pared by 6 bases and J by 0 bases, with 21 bases between. The CDR3 contains 19 residues. Germline CDR1 SGHTA, CDR2 FQGNSA. This CDR3 reads CASRIRSGTQISGANVLTF. The CDR3 region has the DNA TGTGCCAGCAGGATCAGGTCCGGGACACAAATCTCTGGGGCCAACGTCCTGACTTTC.

This clonotype was observed many times. V gene TRBV12-3 or TRBV12-4 combines with J gene TRBJ2-1, with 9 bases identical to TRBD2. Trimming removed 5 bases from V and 6 bases from J; junction bases left unmatched: 2. This CDR3 is 13 amino acids long. DNA of the CDR3: TGTGCCAGCAGTCTGACTAGCGGCAATGAGCAGTTCTTC. Translating gives CASSLTSGNEQFF.

This chain links TRBV6-1 with TRBJ2-7; D is possibly TRBD1 or TRBD2 (5 bases each). The CDR3 has 14 amino acids. Trimming pared 6 bases from V and 2 bases from J, leaving 14 bases between. Germline CDR1 is MNHNS and CDR2 is SASEGT. CDR3 nucleotides: TGTGCCAGCAGCCCCCGGGACGGGACCTACGAGCAGTACTTC. Encoded protein: CASSPRDGTYEQYF.

The table lists this clonotype with a few counts. The rearrangement joins TRBV6-2 or TRBV6-3 to TRBJ2-7; perhaps TRBD1 as D (6 bases). Germline loops: CDR1 MNHEY, CDR2 SVGEGT. The CDR3 totals 15 residues. Trimming took off 5 bases at V and 0 bases at J, with 14 bases between the two ends. CDR3 sequence reads: CASSPHRDNSYEQYF. The DNA of the CDR3 is TGTGCCAGCAGTCCCCACCGGGACAACTCCTACGAGCAGTACTTC.

This clonotype was picked up many times. The chain combines TRBV12-3 or TRBV12-4 with TRBJ1-2; 8 positions match TRBD1. The CDR3 consists of 15 residues. V was pared by 3 bases and J by 2 bases, with 5 bases of the junction left unmatched. The CDR3 DNA is TGTGCCAGCAGTTTGTCGACAGGGGTAAACTATGGCTACACCTTC. Protein sequence: CASSLSTGVNYGYTF.

Many counts were recorded for this clonotype. The chain couples TRBV6-2 or TRBV6-3 to TRBJ1-2; tentative D call: TRBD1 (6 bases). Trimming stripped 4 bases from V and 8 bases from J, with 14 bases between. Germline V gene data show CDR1 as MNHEY and CDR2 as SVGEGT. The CDR3 is made up of 13 amino acids. The CDR3 region has the DNA TGTGCCAGCAGTTCCGACAGGTTGGAAGGCTACACCTTC. It specifies CASSSDRLEGYTF.

This clonotype appeared a few times. The V and J genes are TRBV7-6 and TRBJ2-2; 10 bases agree with TRBD2. The V segment lost 5 bases and the J segment 4 bases; nucleotides outside the gene matches: 10. The CDR3 consists of 17 residues. Germline V gene data show CDR1 as SGHVS and CDR2 as FNYEAQ. The CDR3, as DNA: TGTGCCAGCAGCGGGGGTCTAGCGGGAGTTTCCACCGGGGAGCTGTTTTTT. This translates into CASSGGLAGVSTGELFF.

This clonotype was observed many times. This rearrangement joins TRBV11-2 to TRBJ2-2; 7 bases are shared with TRBD1. V dropped 1 base and J dropped 0; count of bases not matched to a gene: 2. This CDR3 comprises 16 residues. Germline V gene data show CDR1 as SGHAT and CDR2 as FQNNGV. As DNA, the CDR3 is TGTGCCAGCAGCTTAGTAGGGGGCTCGAACACCGGGGAGCTGTTTTTT. This translates into CASSLVGGSNTGELFF.

In this sample, this clonotype turned up a few times. This chain joins TRBV3-1 and TRBJ2-7; 7 nucleotides line up with TRBD2. This CDR3 spans 16 amino acids. Germline V gene sequence: CDR1 LGHDT, CDR2 YNNKEL (reference sequence). V dropped 0 bases and J dropped 5; count of bases not matched to a gene: 10. The CDR3 sequence is CASSQEGTTIKNEQYF. The CDR3, as DNA: TGTGCCAGCAGCCAAGAAGGGACTACAATTAAGAACGAGCAGTACTTC.

Only a few counts were recorded for this clonotype. The chain has TRBV6-1 and TRBJ2-1, with D hard to call. The CDR3 extends over 14 amino acids. Germline CDR1 is MNHNS and CDR2 is SASEGT. With 7 bases removed from V and 4 bases from J, the gap between germline ends came to 14 bases. For the CDR3, the DNA is TGTGCCAGCAACCCGATGGGGATTTACAATGAGCAGTTCTTC. It yields the protein CASNPMGIYNEQFF.

This clonotype was seen ten or more times. The V call is TRBV20-1, the J call TRBJ2-5; 10 nucleotides agree with TRBD2. With 3 bases clipped from V and 1 base from J, the junction kept 14 bases outside the gene matches. CDR3 size: 18 residues. Germline V gene sequence: CDR1 DFQATT, CDR2 SNEGSKA (reference sequence). The CDR3 protein is CSARLPKSSGSIQETQYF. For the CDR3, the DNA is TGCAGTGCTAGGTTGCCAAAGTCTAGCGGGAGTATCCAAGAGACCCAGTACTTC.

The V and J genes are TRBV27 and TRBJ1-5; no definite D call. V lost 2 bases and J 5 bases, leaving 10 bases between the germline ends. The CDR3 totals 14 residues. Germline V lookup: CDR1 MNHEY, CDR2 SMNVEV (reference sequence). The CDR3 sequence is CASSLRWRDQPQHF. CDR3 DNA: TGTGCCAGCAGTTTAAGGTGGCGCGATCAGCCCCAGCATTTT.

The chain is built from TRBV7-8 and TRBJ2-1, with 10 bases that match TRBD2. This CDR3 comprises 20 residues. V was pared by 1 base and J by 3 bases, with 15 bases of the junction left unmatched. The V gene's germline CDR1 is SGHVS and CDR2 FQNEAQ. This CDR3 is CASSLEGELAGHGHYNEQFF. The CDR3 coding sequence is TGTGCCAGCAGCTTAGAGGGGGAACTAGCGGGACACGGTCACTACAATGAGCAGTTCTTC.

In this sample, this clonotype turned up many times. The chain employs TRBV28 and TRBJ2-3; D call uncertain. V was pared by 3 bases and J by 4 bases, with 11 bases between. This CDR3 spans 14 amino acids. Germline values: CDR1 MDHEN, CDR2 SYDVKM. In DNA, the CDR3 is TGTGCCAGCAGTTTGTCCGGGTGGTCAGATACGCAGTATTTT. Translation gives CASSLSGWSDTQYF.

This clonotype occurred many times. The J gene is TRBJ2-7, the V gene TRBV11-2, with a tentative D call TRBD2 (5 bases). This CDR3 has 14 residues. Germline values: CDR1 SGHAT, CDR2 FQNNGV. Trimming left V 3 bases short and J 0 bases short, with 9 bases between. CDR3 sequence reads: CASSFGSVSYEQYF. The CDR3 coding sequence is TGTGCCAGCAGCTTTGGGAGCGTCTCCTACGAGCAGTACTTC.

This clonotype showed up many times. This chain connects TRBV3-1 to TRBJ2-1; TRBD2 aligns across 9 bases. The CDR3 length is 16 residues. J lost 7 bases, V lost 0 bases, and 7 bases had no gene match. Germline V CDR1 and CDR2: LGHDT, YNNKEL (reference sequence). This chain's CDR3 is CASSQDGGRARNEQFF. The CDR3 DNA follows: TGTGCCAGCAGCCAAGATGGCGGGAGGGCCAGAAATGAGCAGTTCTTC.

This clonotype was observed many times. The chain is built from TRBV6-1 and TRBJ1-1; D gene unclear. Looked up from germline, CDR1 is MNHNS and CDR2 is SASEGT. V gave up 6 bases and J gave up 10 bases, with 18 bases separating them. This CDR3 is built from 13 residues. This chain's CDR3 is CASRTTEVQAAFF. The CDR3 coding sequence is TGTGCCAGCAGAACCACAGAGGTCCAAGCAGCTTTCTTT.

In its sample, this clonotype was seen many times. The chain joins TRBV27 to TRBJ1-1; D remains unclear. Germline V gene lookup returns CDR1 MNHEY and CDR2 SMNVEV (reference sequence). V shed 3 bases and J shed 0 bases, with 11 bases lying between them. This CDR3 is 15 amino acids long. The CDR3, as DNA: TGTGCCAGCAGTTTGGACGGGAGTCTGAACACTGAAGCTTTCTTT. Translation gives CASSLDGSLNTEAFF.

This clonotype appeared many times. The CDR3, as DNA: TGTGCCACCGGAACCTCGGGACTAGCGGGCTATGGGGAGCTGTTTTTT. This translates into CATGTSGLAGYGELFF. The gene calls are TRBV10-3 and TRBJ2-2; 12 nucleotides agree with TRBD2. CDR3 length: 16 amino acids. The V and J ends lost 10 bases and 8 bases, in that order; junction bases with no gene match: 14. The germline V gene encodes CDR1 ENHRY and CDR2 SYGVKD.

This clonotype has a count of ten or more. The chain links TRBV19 to TRBJ1-1, with 7 bases aligning to TRBD1. CDR1 and CDR2 from the germline V gene are LNHDA and SQIVND (reference sequence). Trimming at V came to 6 bases and at J to 4 bases, leaving 11 bases not matched to a gene. The CDR3 spans 15 residues. This CDR3 is CASRALGRGITEAFF. In DNA form, the CDR3 reads TGTGCCAGTAGGGCCTTGGGCAGGGGGATCACTGAAGCTTTCTTT.

In its sample, this clonotype was seen many times. The chain is built from TRBV11-2 and TRBJ2-1; D is undetermined. From germline, CDR1 is SGHAT and CDR2 FQNNGV. CDR3 length equals 12 residues. V lost 1 base to trimming and J lost 9 bases, with 7 bases between them. CDR3 loop: CASSLGMVEQFF. The CDR3, as DNA: TGTGCCAGCAGCTTAGGGATGGTTGAGCAGTTCTTC.

The J gene is TRBJ2-3, the V gene TRBV20-1, with 7 bases lining up with TRBD2. The CDR3 contains 15 residues. V dropped 5 bases and J dropped 2; count of bases not matched to a gene: 10. CDR1 and CDR2 (germline): DFQATT, SNEGSKA (reference sequence). The chain's CDR3 is CSAPTTSLNTDTQYF. As DNA, the CDR3 is TGCAGTGCTCCGACGACTAGCTTAAACACAGATACGCAGTATTTT.

This clonotype was seen many times. The chain couples TRBV12-3 or TRBV12-4 to TRBJ2-1; weak D call: TRBD1 (6 bases). CDR3 length: 12 residues. The CDR3 DNA sequence: TGTGCTTCAGGGGCCCATCTGGATGAGCAGTTCTTC. Its translation is CASGAHLDEQFF.

This clonotype was observed at least ten times. This chain connects TRBV2 to TRBJ2-4; a possible D gene is TRBD2 (6 bases). The CDR3 sequence is 15 residues long. V lost 2 bases and J lost 2, with 10 bases in between. In germline, CDR1 is SNHLY, CDR2 FYNNEI. CDR3 loop: CASSEWAGTKNIQYF. CDR3 nucleotides: TGTGCCAGCAGTGAATGGGCGGGGACCAAAAACATTCAGTACTTC.